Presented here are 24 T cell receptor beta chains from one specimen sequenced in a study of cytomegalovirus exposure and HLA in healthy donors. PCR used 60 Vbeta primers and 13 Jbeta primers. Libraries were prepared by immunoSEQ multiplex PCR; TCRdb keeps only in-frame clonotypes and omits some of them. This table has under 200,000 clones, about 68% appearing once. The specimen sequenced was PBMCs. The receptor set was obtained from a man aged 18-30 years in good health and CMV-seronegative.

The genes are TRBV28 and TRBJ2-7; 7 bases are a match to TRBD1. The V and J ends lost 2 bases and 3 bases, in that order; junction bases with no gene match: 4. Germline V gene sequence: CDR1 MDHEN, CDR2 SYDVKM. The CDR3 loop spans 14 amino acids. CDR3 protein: CASSLPDRDYEQYF. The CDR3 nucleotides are TGTGCCAGCAGTTTACCCGACAGGGACTACGAGCAGTACTTC. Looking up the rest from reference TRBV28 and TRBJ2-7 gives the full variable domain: DVKVTQSSRYLVKRTGEKVFLECVQDMDHENMFWYRQDPGLGLRLIYFSYDVKMKEKGDIPEGYSVSREKKERFSLILESASTNQTSMYLCASSLPDRDYEQYFGPGTRLTVT.

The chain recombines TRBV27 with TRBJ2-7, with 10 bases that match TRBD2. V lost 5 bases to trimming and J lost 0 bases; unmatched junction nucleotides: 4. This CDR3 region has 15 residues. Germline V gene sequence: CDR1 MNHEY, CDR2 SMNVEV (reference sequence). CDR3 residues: CASSLSGRNSYEQYF. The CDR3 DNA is TGTGCCAGCAGTCTTAGCGGGAGGAACTCCTACGAGCAGTACTTC.

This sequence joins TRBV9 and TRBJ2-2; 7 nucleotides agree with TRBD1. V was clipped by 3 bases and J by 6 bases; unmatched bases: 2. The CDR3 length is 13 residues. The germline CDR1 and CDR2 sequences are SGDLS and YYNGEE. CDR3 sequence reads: CASSGQGAGELFF. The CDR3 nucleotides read TGTGCCAGCAGCGGACAGGGAGCCGGGGAGCTGTTTTTT.

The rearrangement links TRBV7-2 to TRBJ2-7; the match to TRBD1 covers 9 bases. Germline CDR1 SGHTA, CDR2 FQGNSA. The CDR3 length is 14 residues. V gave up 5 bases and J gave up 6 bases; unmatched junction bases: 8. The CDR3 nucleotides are TGTGCCAGCAGCCGTCCGGGACAGGGCGGCGAGCAGTACTTC. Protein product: CASSRPGQGGEQYF.

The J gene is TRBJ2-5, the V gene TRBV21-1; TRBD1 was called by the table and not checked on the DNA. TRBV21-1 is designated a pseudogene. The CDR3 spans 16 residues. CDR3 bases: TGTGCCAGCAGCAAAGGACATTCTCCCCAGCAAGAGACCCAGTACTTC. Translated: CASSKGHSPQQETQYF.

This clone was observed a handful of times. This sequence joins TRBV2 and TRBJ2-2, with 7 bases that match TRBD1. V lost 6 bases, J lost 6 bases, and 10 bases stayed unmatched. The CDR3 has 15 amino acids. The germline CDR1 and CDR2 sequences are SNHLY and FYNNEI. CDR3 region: CASSVMTGFPGELFF. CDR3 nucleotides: TGTGCCAGCAGCGTCATGACAGGGTTCCCCGGGGAGCTGTTTTTT.

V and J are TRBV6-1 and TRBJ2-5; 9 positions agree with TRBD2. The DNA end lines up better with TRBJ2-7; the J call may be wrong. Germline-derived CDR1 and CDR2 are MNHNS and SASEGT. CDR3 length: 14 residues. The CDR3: CASSGAGGTHEQYF. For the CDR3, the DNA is TGTGCCAGCAGTGGAGCGGGAGGTACCCACGAGCAGTACTTC.

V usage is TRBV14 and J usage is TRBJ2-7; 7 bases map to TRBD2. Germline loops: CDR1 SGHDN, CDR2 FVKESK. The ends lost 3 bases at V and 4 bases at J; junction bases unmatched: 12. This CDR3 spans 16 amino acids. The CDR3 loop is CASSQTRPSGLYEQYF. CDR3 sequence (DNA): TGTGCCAGCAGCCAGACCCGGCCTAGCGGCCTATACGAGCAGTACTTC.

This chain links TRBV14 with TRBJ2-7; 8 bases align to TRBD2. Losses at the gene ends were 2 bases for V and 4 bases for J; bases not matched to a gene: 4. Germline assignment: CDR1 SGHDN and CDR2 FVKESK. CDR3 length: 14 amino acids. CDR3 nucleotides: TGTGCCAGCAGCCAATTTAGCGGGGCTTACGAGCAGTACTTC. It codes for CASSQFSGAYEQYF.

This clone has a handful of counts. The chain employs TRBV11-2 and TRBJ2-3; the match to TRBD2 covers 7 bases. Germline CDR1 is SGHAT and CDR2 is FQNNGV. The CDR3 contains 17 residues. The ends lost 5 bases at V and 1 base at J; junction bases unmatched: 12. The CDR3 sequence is CASSTSPGGRGTDTQYF. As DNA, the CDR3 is TGTGCCAGCAGCACTTCCCCGGGAGGCCGGGGCACAGATACGCAGTATTTT.

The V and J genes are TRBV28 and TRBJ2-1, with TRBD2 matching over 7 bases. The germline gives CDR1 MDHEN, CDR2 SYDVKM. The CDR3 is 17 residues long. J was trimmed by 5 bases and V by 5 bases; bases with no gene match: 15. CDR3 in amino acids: CASSRPSRAGENNEQFF. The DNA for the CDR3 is TGTGCCAGCAGTAGACCCTCTAGGGCGGGAGAAAACAATGAGCAGTTCTTC.

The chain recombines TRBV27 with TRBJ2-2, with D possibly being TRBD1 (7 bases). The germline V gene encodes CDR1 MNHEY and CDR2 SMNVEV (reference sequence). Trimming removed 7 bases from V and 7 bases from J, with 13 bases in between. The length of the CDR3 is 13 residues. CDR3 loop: CASIDREDGELFF. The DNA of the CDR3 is TGTGCCAGCATCGACAGGGAGGACGGGGAGCTGTTTTTT.

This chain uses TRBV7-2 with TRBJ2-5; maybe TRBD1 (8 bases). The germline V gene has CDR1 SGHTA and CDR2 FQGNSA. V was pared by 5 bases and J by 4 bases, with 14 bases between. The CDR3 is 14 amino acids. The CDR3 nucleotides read TGTGCCAGCAGCCCCACAGGGGGGGGAGAGACCCAGTACTTC. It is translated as CASSPTGGGETQYF.

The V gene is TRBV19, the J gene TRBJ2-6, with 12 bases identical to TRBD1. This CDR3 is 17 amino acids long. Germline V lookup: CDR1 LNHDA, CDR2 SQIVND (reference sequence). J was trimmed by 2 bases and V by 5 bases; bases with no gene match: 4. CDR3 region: CASSPGQGAPGANVLTF. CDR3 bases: TGTGCCAGTAGTCCGGGACAGGGGGCACCTGGGGCCAACGTCCTGACTTTC. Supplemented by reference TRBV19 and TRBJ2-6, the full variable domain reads DGGITQSPKYLFRKEGQNVTLSCEQNLNHDAMYWYRQDPGQGLRLIYYSQIVNDFQKGDIAEGYSVSREKKESFPLTVTSAQKNPTAFYLCASSPGQGAPGANVLTFGAGSRLTVL.

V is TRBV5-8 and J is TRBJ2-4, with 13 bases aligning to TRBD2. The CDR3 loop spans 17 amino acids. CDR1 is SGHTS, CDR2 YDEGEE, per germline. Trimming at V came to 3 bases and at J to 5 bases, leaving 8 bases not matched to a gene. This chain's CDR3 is CASSSRTSGSRENIQYF. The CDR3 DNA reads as TGTGCCAGCAGCTCACGGACTAGCGGGAGTAGGGAAAACATTCAGTACTTC.

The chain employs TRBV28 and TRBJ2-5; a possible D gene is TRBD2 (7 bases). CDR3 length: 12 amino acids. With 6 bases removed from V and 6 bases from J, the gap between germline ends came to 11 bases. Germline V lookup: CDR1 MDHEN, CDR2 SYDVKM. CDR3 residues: CASSLGGQTQYF. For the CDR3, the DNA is TGTGCCAGCAGCTTGGGGGGGCAGACCCAGTACTTC.

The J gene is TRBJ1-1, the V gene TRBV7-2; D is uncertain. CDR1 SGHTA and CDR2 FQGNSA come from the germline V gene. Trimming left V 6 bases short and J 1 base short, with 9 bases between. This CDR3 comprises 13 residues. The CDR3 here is CASSYDKNTEAFF. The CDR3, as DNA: TGTGCCAGCAGTTACGACAAGAACACTGAAGCTTTCTTT.

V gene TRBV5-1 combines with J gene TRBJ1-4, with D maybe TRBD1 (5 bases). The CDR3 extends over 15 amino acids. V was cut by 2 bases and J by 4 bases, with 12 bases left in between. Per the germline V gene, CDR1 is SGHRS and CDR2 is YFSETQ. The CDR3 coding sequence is TGCGCCAGCAGCTTACGACAGCCATTTAATGAAAAACTGTTTTTT. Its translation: CASSLRQPFNEKLFF.

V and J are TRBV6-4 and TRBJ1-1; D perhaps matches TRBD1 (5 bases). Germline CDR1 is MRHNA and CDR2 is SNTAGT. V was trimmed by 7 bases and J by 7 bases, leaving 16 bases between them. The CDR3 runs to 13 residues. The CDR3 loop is CASITLQEGEAFF. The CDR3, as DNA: TGTGCCAGCATAACATTACAGGAGGGTGAAGCTTTCTTT.

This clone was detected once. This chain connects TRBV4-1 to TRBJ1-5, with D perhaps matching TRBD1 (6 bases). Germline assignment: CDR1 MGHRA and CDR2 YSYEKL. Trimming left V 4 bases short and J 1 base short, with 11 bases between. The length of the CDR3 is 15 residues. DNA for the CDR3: TGCGCCAGCAGCCCAACAGGGTTAAGCAATCAGCCCCAGCATTTT. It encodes CASSPTGLSNQPQHF.

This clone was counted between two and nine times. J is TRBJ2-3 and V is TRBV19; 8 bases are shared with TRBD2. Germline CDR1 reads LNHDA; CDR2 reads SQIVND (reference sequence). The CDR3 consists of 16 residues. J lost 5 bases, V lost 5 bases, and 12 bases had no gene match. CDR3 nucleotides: TGTGCCAGTAGTGCCTCAGGGACTAGGGTCGGAGATACGCAGTATTTT. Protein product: CASSASGTRVGDTQYF. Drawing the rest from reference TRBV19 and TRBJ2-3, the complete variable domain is DGGITQSPKYLFRKEGQNVTLSCEQNLNHDAMYWYRQDPGQGLRLIYYSQIVNDFQKGDIAEGYSVSREKKESFPLTVTSAQKNPTAFYLCASSASGTRVGDTQYFGPGTRLTVL.

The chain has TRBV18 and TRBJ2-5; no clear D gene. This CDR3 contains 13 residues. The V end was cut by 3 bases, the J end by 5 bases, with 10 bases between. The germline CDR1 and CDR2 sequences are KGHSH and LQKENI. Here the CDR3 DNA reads TGTGCCAGCTCACCCCCCGCAGTGGAGACCCAGTACTTC. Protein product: CASSPPAVETQYF. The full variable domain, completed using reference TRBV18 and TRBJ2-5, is NAGVMQNPRHLVRRRGQEARLRCSPMKGHSHVYWYRQLPEEGLKFMVYLQKENIIDESGMPKERFSAEFPKEGPSILRIQQVVRGDSAAYFCASSPPAVETQYFGPGTRLLVL.

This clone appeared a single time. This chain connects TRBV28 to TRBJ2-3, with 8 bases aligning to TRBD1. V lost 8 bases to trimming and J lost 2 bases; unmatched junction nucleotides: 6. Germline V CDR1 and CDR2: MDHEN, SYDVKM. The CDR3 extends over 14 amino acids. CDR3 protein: CASDTGQDTDTQYF. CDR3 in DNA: TGTGCCAGCGACACGGGACAGGACACAGATACGCAGTATTTT.

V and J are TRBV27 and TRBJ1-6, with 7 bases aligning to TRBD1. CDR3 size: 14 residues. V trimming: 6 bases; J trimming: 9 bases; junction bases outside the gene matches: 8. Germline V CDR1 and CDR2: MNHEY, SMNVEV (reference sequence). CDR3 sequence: CASSTDRELSPLHF. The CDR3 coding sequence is TGTGCCAGCAGCACCGACAGGGAGCTTTCACCCCTCCACTTT.